The 15 T cell receptor beta chains listed next were all sequenced from one sample in a study of T cells after yellow fever vaccination. TCRdb ran MiXCR on the 5' RACE reads and lists one entry per CDR3 protein. The data show 300,000 or so distinct CDR3 sequences, roughly 8.6% seen once. The sequenced sample was PBMCs, obtained roughly 46 days after the first yellow fever vaccination. These receptors originate from a man younger than 35 who received the YFV17D yellow fever vaccine.

This clonotype was recorded many times. The chain carries TRBV29-1 and TRBJ2-5; no definite D call. Looked up from germline, CDR1 is SQVTM and CDR2 is ANQGSEA. The V end lost 4 bases, the J end lost 2 bases, and 8 bases lay between the germline ends. The CDR3 has 12 amino acids. This chain's CDR3 is CSVGVEQETQYF. The CDR3 nucleotides read TGCAGCGTTGGGGTCGAACAAGAGACCCAGTACTTC.

The table lists this clonotype with a few counts. The chain is built from TRBV20-1 and TRBJ2-3; D possibly corresponds to TRBD2 (6 bases). The V end lost 3 bases, the J end lost 0 bases, and 16 bases lay between the germline ends. The length of the CDR3 is 16 residues. CDR1 and CDR2 (germline): DFQATT, SNEGSKA (reference sequence). The CDR3 loop is CSASLRGGVSTDTQYF. The CDR3 DNA is TGCAGTGCTAGCCTAAGAGGAGGGGTCAGCACAGATACGCAGTATTTT.

The chain employs TRBV5-5 and TRBJ2-7; D gene unclear. Trimming took off 6 bases at V and 1 base at J, with 11 bases between the two ends. The CDR3 has 13 residues. Germline assignment: CDR1 SGHKS and CDR2 YYEKEE (reference sequence). The CDR3 nucleotides read TGTGCCAGCACCCTGGAGCCTTCCTACGAGCAGTACGTC. It translates to CASTLEPSYEQYV.

This sequence joins TRBV7-2 and TRBJ1-5; D might be TRBD1 (5 bases). V was pared by 4 bases and J by 0 bases, with 10 bases between. The CDR3 is 15 residues long. CDR1 and CDR2 from the germline V gene are SGHTA and FQGNSA. The CDR3 coding sequence is TGTGCCAGCAGCTGGGGGGGGATTAGCAATCAGCCCCAGCATTTT. Translating gives CASSWGGISNQPQHF.

This sequence joins TRBV6-5 and TRBJ2-3; 12 bases are a match to TRBD2. Germline V CDR1 and CDR2: MNHEY, SVGAGI. J was trimmed by 6 bases and V by 6 bases; bases with no gene match: 7. The CDR3 consists of 15 residues. CDR3 DNA: TGTGCCAGCAGCTACCTAGCGGGGGGGGTGGATACGCAGTATTTT. Translation gives CASSYLAGGVDTQYF.

There are many counts of this clonotype. This chain joins TRBV7-2 and TRBJ2-3, with TRBD2 identical over 9 bases. The CDR3 sequence is 14 residues long. The germline gives CDR1 SGHTA, CDR2 FQGNSA. After removal of 5 bases from V and 4 bases from J, the junction contained 4 bases not matched to a gene. CDR3 coding DNA: TGTGCCAGCAGCCCTAGCGGGACCTCAGATACGCAGTATTTT. It codes for CASSPSGTSDTQYF.

This clonotype was counted only a few times. The rearrangement joins TRBV7-9 to TRBJ2-2; 7 bases line up with TRBD2. The CDR3 consists of 14 residues. Germline CDR1 is SEHNR and CDR2 is FQNEAQ (reference sequence). Losses at the gene ends were 5 bases for V and 4 bases for J; bases not matched to a gene: 4. CDR3 in DNA: TGTGCCAGCAGCCCGGTAGCGGGCACCGGGGAGCTGTTTTTT. This encodes CASSPVAGTGELFF.

The rearrangement links TRBV2 to TRBJ2-7; either TRBD1 or TRBD2 may fit D (5 bases each). This CDR3 is 15 amino acids long. V lost 7 bases to trimming and J lost 3 bases, with 19 bases between them. The germline gives CDR1 SNHLY, CDR2 FYNNEI. The CDR3 DNA is TGTGCCAGCAAAGGTGGTCTACGGGACGTCTACGAGCAGTACGTC. Translated, it gives CASKGGLRDVYEQYV.

This chain connects TRBV11-2 to TRBJ1-2; D gene unclear. V was cut by 3 bases and J by 6 bases, with 11 bases left in between. CDR1 is SGHAT and CDR2 is FQNNGV in the germline V gene. The CDR3 runs 13 residues. CDR3 residues: CASSFGGMNGYTF. The CDR3 nucleotides read TGTGCCAGCAGCTTCGGCGGGATGAATGGCTACACCTTC.

The sample holds a few counts of this clonotype. The chain carries TRBV5-4 and TRBJ2-3; D unclear. This CDR3 spans 14 amino acids. The germline gives CDR1 SGHNT, CDR2 YYREEE (reference sequence). Trimming left V 10 bases short and J 0 bases short, with 15 bases between. CDR3 residues: CASSPPDSTDTQYF. In nucleotides, the CDR3 is TGTGCCTCAAGCCCCCCGGATAGCACAGATACGCAGTATTTT.

This clonotype has more than one count but fewer than ten. This rearrangement joins TRBV29-1 to TRBJ2-3; 12 bases match TRBD2. The CDR3 has 14 amino acids. Unmatched junction bases numbered 6, after V lost 6 bases and J lost 5 bases. CDR1 is SQVTM, CDR2 ANQGSEA, per germline. The CDR3: CSVASGGAEDTQYF. The DNA for the CDR3 is TGCAGCGTCGCTAGCGGGGGGGCCGAAGATACGCAGTATTTT.

This clonotype has more than one count but fewer than ten. This chain's CDR3 is CASSPPDRGDQPQHF. DNA of the CDR3: TGTGCCAGCAGCCCTCCCGACAGGGGGGATCAGCCCCAGCATTTT. The chain carries TRBV16 and TRBJ1-5; 9 nucleotides match TRBD1. Germline V gene sequence: CDR1 KGHSY, CDR2 FQNENV. After removal of 4 bases from V and 5 bases from J, the junction contained 6 bases not matched to a gene. This CDR3 region has 15 residues.

The table lists this clonotype with a few counts. This chain connects TRBV29-1 to TRBJ2-1; TRBD1 matches at 8 bases. V trimming: 6 bases; J trimming: 4 bases; junction bases outside the gene matches: 11. In germline, CDR1 is SQVTM, CDR2 ANQGSEA. The CDR3 runs 15 residues. CDR3 amino acids: CSVLPRGRLYNEQFF. In nucleotides, the CDR3 is TGCAGCGTCCTTCCCAGGGGGCGCCTATACAATGAGCAGTTCTTC.

The chain carries TRBV14 and TRBJ1-1; 7 bases fit TRBD1. The length of the CDR3 is 16 residues. With V trimmed by 4 bases and J by 1 base, 9 bases remained unmatched. Germline lookup yields CDR1 SGHDN and CDR2 FVKESK. The chain's CDR3 is CASSRRRDSQNTEAFF. CDR3 DNA sequence: TGTGCCAGCAGCCGACGCCGGGACAGCCAGAACACTGAAGCTTTCTTT.

The chain joins TRBV19 to TRBJ2-3; 9 bases are shared with TRBD1. CDR3 length equals 14 residues. Germline assignment: CDR1 LNHDA and CDR2 SQIVND (reference sequence). The CDR3 DNA reads as TGTACCACCAAGGACAGGGGTTTAAGAAATACGCAGTATTTT. Translating it yields CTTKDRGLRNTQYF. The variable domain in full, with the rest retrieved from reference TRBV19 and TRBJ2-3, is DGGITQSPKYLFRKEGQNVTLSCEQNLNHDAMYWYRQDPGQGLRLIYYSQIVNDFQKGDIAEGYSVSREKKESFPLTVTSAQKNPTAFYLCTTKDRGLRNTQYFGPGTRLTVL.